The entry below describes one T cell receptor (beta chain). Its antigen is still unknown. These data belong to a study of T cell responses to AZD1222 COVID-19 vaccine. Study findings and constraints: Vaccine-related CD4 TCRs covered spike, predominating at 160-218 and 743-854. Per reports, nearly half of all spike-specific TCRs target regions that are unmutated in variants. Spike-specific TCRs gained breadth and depth after people received two AZD1222 doses. The donor group comprised mostly white British people and more females; the analysis possibly underestimated clonal diversity.

Profiling relied on immunoSEQ multiplex PCR, and the TCRdb table lists in-frame clones only, not all of them. The data show about 100,000 clones, approximately 87% seen once. The J segment lost 5 bases and the V segment lost 5 bases, leaving 10 bases of the junction unmatched. From germline, CDR1 is SGHRS and CDR2 YFSETQ. The CDR3 sequence is 15 residues long. The sequence was collected from an adult in good health. The sequenced sample was peripheral blood, obtained on day 0 of AZD1222 vaccination. The chain is built from TRBV5-1 and TRBJ2-7; TRBD1 matches 10 bases. The CDR3 DNA is TGCGCCAGCAGTCCCCCGGGACAGGGGATACACGAGCAGTACTTC. Encoded protein: CASSPPGQGIHEQYF. The entire variable domain, with the rest obtained from reference TRBV5-1 and TRBJ2-7, is as follows: KAGVTQTPRYLIKTRGQQVTLSCSPISGHRSVSWYQQTPGQGLQFLFEYFSETQRNKGNFPGRFSGRQFSNSRSEMNVSTLELGDSALYLCASSPPGQGIHEQYFGPGTRLTVT.